A single sample is the source of the 20 T cell receptor beta chains below, sequenced in a study of blood T cell repertoires in COVID-19. Generated by immunoSEQ multiplex PCR, the TCRdb table keeps only in-frame clones and is missing some. The sample holds 110,000 to 150,000 clones, about 89% seen once. Material: peripheral blood. These receptors were collected from a man aged 55-75 years with active or convalescent COVID-19.

The V gene is TRBV11-1, the J gene TRBJ2-5; D might be TRBD1 (6 bases). The ends were cut back, 4 bases at V and 2 bases at J, with 14 bases in the middle. The germline gives CDR1 SGHAT, CDR2 FQDESV (reference sequence). The CDR3 has 15 residues. The CDR3 here is CASSWGGGPQETQYF. CDR3 DNA sequence: TGTGCCAGCAGCTGGGGTGGGGGCCCACAAGAGACCCAGTACTTC.

The chain recombines TRBV20-1 with TRBJ2-2; the D is unclear. The CDR3 covers 14 residues. Trimming left V 3 bases short and J 0 bases short, with 8 bases between. CDR1 is DFQATT, CDR2 SNEGSKA, per germline (reference sequence). CDR3 DNA: TGCAGTGCTAGTACCGCTACGAACACCGGGGAGCTGTTTTTT. This sequence encodes CSASTATNTGELFF.

The chain couples TRBV29-1 to TRBJ1-1; 9 nucleotides match TRBD1. With V trimmed by 7 bases and J by 5 bases, 5 bases remained unmatched. The length of the CDR3 is 12 residues. Germline CDR1 is SQVTM and CDR2 is ANQGSEA. CDR3 DNA sequence: TGCAGCGCGGACAGGGGTGGGACTGAAGCTTTCTTT. The encoded protein is CSADRGGTEAFF.

This clone was observed a handful of times. The V call is TRBV28, the J call TRBJ1-1; TRBD1 matches 10 bases. V was pared by 8 bases and J by 1 base, with 7 bases of the junction left unmatched. This CDR3 spans 15 amino acids. The germline V gene has CDR1 MDHEN and CDR2 SYDVKM. The CDR3 bases are TGTGCCAGCGCACGACAGGGGGCTTGGAACACTGAAGCTTTCTTT. Translated, it gives CASARQGAWNTEAFF.

V is TRBV3-1 (or the pseudogene TRBV3-2) and J is TRBJ2-1; possible D gene TRBD2, 6 bases. CDR1 is LGHDT, CDR2 YNNKEL, per germline (reference sequence). The CDR3 spans 14 residues. The V end was cut by 2 bases, the J end by 1 base, with 6 bases between. The chain's CDR3 is CASSQSGSYNEQFF. The CDR3 DNA sequence: TGTGCCAGCAGCCAAAGCGGGTCCTACAATGAGCAGTTCTTC.

The genes are TRBV5-4 and TRBJ2-1, with TRBD1 identical over 7 bases. The CDR3 is 15 residues long. CDR1 SGHNT and CDR2 YYREEE come from the germline V gene (reference sequence). J was trimmed by 2 bases and V by 4 bases; bases with no gene match: 6. The CDR3 coding sequence is TGTGCCAGCAGCAGAGGACAGGATCCCTACAATGAGCAGTTCTTC. It codes for CASSRGQDPYNEQFF. The full variable domain, with the rest looked up from reference TRBV5-4 and TRBJ2-1, is ETGVTQSPTHLIKTRGQQVTLRCSSQSGHNTVSWYQQALGQGPQFIFQYYREEENGRGNFPPRFSGLQFPNYSSELNVNALELDDSALYLCASSRGQDPYNEQFFGPGTRLTVL.

This chain connects TRBV7-8 to TRBJ1-4, with 8 bases that match TRBD1. The CDR3 loop spans 15 amino acids. Germline V gives CDR1 SGHVS, CDR2 FQNEAQ. The trim removed 0 bases at V and 8 bases at J, leaving 5 bases unmatched. The CDR3 sequence: CASSLAGTGPEKLFF. For the CDR3, the DNA is TGTGCCAGCAGCTTAGCAGGGACAGGCCCCGAAAAACTGTTTTTT.

The rearrangement joins TRBV6-5 to TRBJ1-4, with D uncertain. The CDR3 extends over 15 amino acids. V shed 6 bases and J shed 8 bases, with 19 bases lying between them. Germline CDR1 and CDR2: MNHEY and SVGAGI. The CDR3 is CASSFGSTSGEKLFF. CDR3 bases: TGTGCCAGCAGCTTCGGCTCCACCTCGGGGGAAAAACTGTTTTTT.

The chain combines TRBV7-9 with TRBJ2-2; 8 bases map to TRBD2. Germline CDR1 SEHNR, CDR2 FQNEAQ (reference sequence). The CDR3 runs 17 residues. After removal of 1 base from V and 6 bases from J, the junction contained 10 bases not matched to a gene. The CDR3 spells CASSLDGTSLRPGELFF. The CDR3 nucleotides read TGTGCCAGCAGCTTAGATGGGACTAGTCTTCGGCCCGGGGAGCTGTTTTTT.

The V gene is TRBV4-3, the J gene TRBJ1-1, with 7 bases fitting TRBD1. This CDR3 has 15 amino acids. V lost 3 bases and J lost 11; bases outside the gene matches: 15. Germline V CDR1 and CDR2: LGHNA, YSLEER. The CDR3: CASSQGMRGGDYAFF. DNA for the CDR3: TGCGCCAGCAGCCAGGGGATGCGAGGGGGCGATTACGCTTTCTTT.

The chain employs TRBV21-1 and TRBJ2-7; the table names TRBD2, a call not compared with the DNA. TRBV21-1 is classified as a pseudogene. The CDR3 has 13 amino acids. DNA of the CDR3: TGTGCCAGCAGCATAAAGAGCTCCTACGAGCAGTACTTC. Translated: CASSIKSSYEQYF.

This CDR3 reads CASSWTGDEQFF. DNA for the CDR3: TGTGCCAGCAGTTGGACTGGGGATGAGCAGTTCTTC. The V call is TRBV3-1 (or the pseudogene TRBV3-2), the J call TRBJ2-1; possibly TRBD2 for D (5 bases). The germline V gene has CDR1 LGHDT and CDR2 YNNKEL (reference sequence). Trimming shortened V by 6 bases and J by 8 bases, and 11 bases separated the two germline ends. The CDR3 loop spans 12 amino acids.

The rearrangement links TRBV7-2 to TRBJ1-5; TRBD1 matches at 9 bases. Germline V gene lookup returns CDR1 SGHTA and CDR2 FQGNSA. J gave up 5 bases and V 1 base, and 9 bases lay outside the gene matches. The CDR3 totals 17 residues. The CDR3: CASSLVSTGGRDQPQHF. CDR3 DNA: TGTGCCAGCAGCTTAGTGTCGACAGGGGGTAGGGATCAGCCCCAGCATTTT.

This chain connects TRBV10-3 to TRBJ1-6; 7 bases line up with TRBD1. V lost 6 bases to trimming and J lost 7 bases; unmatched junction nucleotides: 12. The CDR3 loop spans 16 amino acids. The V gene's germline CDR1 is ENHRY and CDR2 SYGVKD. The CDR3 coding sequence is TGTGCCATCAGCCCAAACAGGGGATCTGGGAATTCACCCCTCCACTTT. Protein: CAISPNRGSGNSPLHF.

J is TRBJ1-4 and V is TRBV18, with D hard to call. Per the germline V gene, CDR1 is KGHSH and CDR2 is LQKENI. Trimming took off 5 bases at V and 4 bases at J, with 8 bases between the two ends. The CDR3 has 13 amino acids. This CDR3 is CASSERSNEKLFF. For the CDR3, the DNA is TGTGCCAGCTCAGAGAGAAGTAATGAAAAACTGTTTTTT.

The genes are TRBV7-2 and TRBJ2-5; TRBD2 matches at 12 bases. CDR1 and CDR2 (germline): SGHTA, FQGNSA. CDR3 length equals 15 residues. V dropped 5 bases and J dropped 2; count of bases not matched to a gene: 3. CDR3 sequence (DNA): TGTGCCAGCAGCCCCGGACTAGCGGGACAAGAGACCCAGTACTTC. It encodes CASSPGLAGQETQYF.

This clone was seen once. V usage is TRBV28 and J usage is TRBJ1-4; D perhaps matches TRBD1 (5 bases). Germline V gene sequence: CDR1 MDHEN, CDR2 SYDVKM. CDR3 size: 13 residues. Trimming stripped 4 bases from V and 7 bases from J, with 10 bases between. This CDR3 is CASSSGDGEKLFF. The CDR3 DNA sequence: TGTGCCAGCAGTTCGGGGGACGGTGAAAAACTGTTTTTT.

The chain employs TRBV14 and TRBJ2-2; D is possibly TRBD2 (6 bases). The CDR3 is 17 residues long. Germline V gene sequence: CDR1 SGHDN, CDR2 FVKESK. V lost 0 bases and J lost 4, with 15 bases in between. CDR3 region: CASSQEAGRLSTGELFF. The DNA for the CDR3 is TGTGCCAGCAGCCAAGAAGCGGGCCGCCTGAGCACCGGGGAGCTGTTTTTT. Complete variable domain (other parts from reference TRBV14 and TRBJ2-2): EAGVTQFPSHSVIEKGQTVTLRCDPISGHDNLYWYRRVMGKEIKFLLHFVKESKQDESGMPNNRFLAERTGGTYSTLKVQPAELEDSGVYFCASSQEAGRLSTGELFFGEGSRLTVL.

J is TRBJ1-5 and V is TRBV12-1. TRBV12-1 is listed as a pseudogene. This CDR3 has 16 amino acids. CDR3 sequence reads: CASSFSVGGRNQPQHF. CDR3 DNA sequence: TGTGCCAGCAGCTTTTCTGTGGGTGGGAGGAATCAGCCCCAGCATTTT.

The CDR3 sequence: CASSQAPQGSSGNTIYF. CDR3 nucleotides: TGTGCCAGCAGCCAAGCGCCCCAGGGAAGCTCTGGAAACACCATATATTTT. The rearrangement uses TRBV4-2 and TRBJ1-3, with a tentative D call TRBD1 (5 bases). CDR3 length: 17 residues. The germline V gene has CDR1 LGHNA and CDR2 YNFKEQ. V shed 1 base and J shed 0 bases, with 13 bases lying between them.